The 23 T cell receptor beta chains below all came from one sample that was sequenced in a study of metastatic and nonmetastatic thyroid tumors. No patient received treatment before thyroid surgery. TCRdb used MiXCR to call clones anew from the PCR reads. The table has 6,500 to 7,000 clones, about 32% seen once; the top ten hold more than 10%. The material sequenced was adjacent normal tissue. These receptors originate from a female donor with papillary thyroid cancer or a benign thyroid nodule (not recorded which). Some clones in this sample may be carry-over from other donors' samples.

CDR3 residues: CASSYSRQLGNTIYF. CDR3 bases: TGTGCCAGCAGTTACTCCAGACAGCTAGGAAACACCATATATTTT. V is TRBV6-2 or TRBV6-3 and J is TRBJ1-3; tentative D call: TRBD1 (5 bases). V lost 0 bases and J lost 4, with 10 bases in between. The CDR3 sequence is 15 residues long. Germline V gene data show CDR1 as MNHEY and CDR2 as SVGEGT.

This clone was seen at least ten times. V gene TRBV6-1 combines with J gene TRBJ2-1; TRBD2 agrees at 7 bases. V dropped 4 bases and J dropped 4; count of bases not matched to a gene: 10. Germline lookup yields CDR1 MNHNS and CDR2 SASEGT. The CDR3 is made up of 16 amino acids. CDR3 coding DNA: TGTGCCAGCAGTGGGGGGGGGGGAGGGAGGTACAATGAGCAGTTCTTC. Its translation: CASSGGGGGRYNEQFF.

The chain uses TRBV5-6 and TRBJ1-3, with no clear D. The germline V and J ends were trimmed by 4 bases and 0 bases, with 11 bases remaining between them. Germline values: CDR1 SGHDT, CDR2 YYEEEE. The CDR3 spans 15 residues. Here the CDR3 reads CASSRGRLSGNTIYF. CDR3 nucleotide sequence: TGTGCCAGCAGCCGAGGACGCCTCTCTGGAAACACCATATATTTT.

This clone is termed large (0.1 to 1%). The V and J genes are TRBV12-3 or TRBV12-4 and TRBJ1-2; D uncertain. There are 16 residues in the CDR3. V was cut by 3 bases and J by 0 bases, with 14 bases left in between. The CDR3 DNA is TGTGCCAGCAGTTTCTCAGGCGGGATTACTAACTATGGCTACACCTTC. This codes for CASSFSGGITNYGYTF.

The chain carries TRBV6-1 and TRBJ2-1; TRBD1 matches at 10 bases. Germline trimming cut 6 bases from V and 7 bases from J; bases unmatched to any gene: 9. The CDR3 consists of 15 residues. Germline V gene data show CDR1 as MNHNS and CDR2 as SASEGT. The CDR3 loop reads CASSRDRGMDNEQFF. DNA for the CDR3: TGTGCCAGCAGCCGGGACAGGGGCATGGATAATGAGCAGTTCTTC.

This clone was observed a few times. Other DNA variants within this sample encode the same CDR3. The chain couples TRBV28 to TRBJ2-1, with no clear D. This CDR3 has 14 residues. Germline V gene lookup returns CDR1 MDHEN and CDR2 SYDVKM. With 6 bases removed from V and 7 bases from J, the gap between germline ends came to 16 bases. DNA for the CDR3: TGTGCCAGCAGCCCCCGATCCGGTTGGAATGAGCAGTTCTTC. Its protein product is CASSPRSGWNEQFF.

The sample holds a few counts of this clone. The CDR3, as DNA: TGTGCCAGTAGTATCCCCGGATACGAGCAGTACTTC. Translating it yields CASSIPGYEQYF. The J gene is TRBJ2-7, the V gene TRBV19; D is uncertain. Trimming removed 3 bases at V and 4 bases at J, with 7 bases between. CDR1 and CDR2 from the germline V gene are LNHDA and SQIVND (reference sequence). The CDR3 loop spans 12 amino acids.

A few counts support this clone. Other DNA sequences in the sample encode the same CDR3. The chain joins TRBV5-1 to TRBJ1-6; perhaps TRBD1 as D (6 bases). The CDR3 has 15 residues. Between the trimmed V and J ends, which lost 4 bases and 10 bases, there was a span of 18 bases. Germline assignment: CDR1 SGHRS and CDR2 YFSETQ. CDR3 sequence (DNA): TGCGCCAGCAGCAGCCGGGAAGCGGGGACATCACCCCTCCACTTT. This codes for CASSSREAGTSPLHF.

The sample holds a few counts of this clone. This chain uses TRBV12-3 or TRBV12-4 with TRBJ1-3; D may be TRBD1 (5 bases). The CDR3 has 15 amino acids. The V end lost 5 bases, the J end lost 0 bases, and 11 bases lay between the germline ends. Here the CDR3 DNA reads TGTGCCAGCAGTACAGGTATCCTCTCTGGAAACACCATATATTTT. Translated, it gives CASSTGILSGNTIYF.

This clone occurred a few times. The CDR3 sequence: CASSPPGGMLNTIYF. CDR3 nucleotides: TGTGCCAGCAGCCCTCCGGGAGGGATGTTAAACACCATATATTTT. This rearrangement joins TRBV7-9 to TRBJ1-3, with D uncertain. Germline V lookup: CDR1 SEHNR, CDR2 FQNEAQ (reference sequence). This CDR3 comprises 15 residues. The V gene lost 5 bases and the J gene lost 6 bases, with 17 bases spanning the gap.

This sequence joins TRBV18 and TRBJ1-5, with D perhaps TRBD1 (6 bases). CDR1 KGHSH and CDR2 LQKENI come from the germline V gene. Trimming left V 3 bases short and J 7 bases short, with 10 bases between. The CDR3 runs to 13 residues. In DNA, the CDR3 is TGTGCCAGCTCACCGAACAGGGAGCAGCCCCAGCATTTT. As protein: CASSPNREQPQHF.

This CDR3 is CASSLTHVYEQYF. The DNA of the CDR3 is TGTGCCAGCAGTCTGACTCACGTCTACGAGCAGTACTTC. The rearrangement uses TRBV6-1 and TRBJ2-7; D ambiguous. The germline V gene encodes CDR1 MNHNS and CDR2 SASEGT. Trimming stripped 5 bases from V and 3 bases from J, with 11 bases between. CDR3 length: 13 residues.

V usage is TRBV20-1 and J usage is TRBJ1-1; D call uncertain. Germline V gene lookup returns CDR1 DFQATT and CDR2 SNEGSKA (reference sequence). CDR3 length: 16 amino acids. Trimming took off 6 bases at V and 0 bases at J, with 20 bases between the two ends. The CDR3 region has the DNA TGCAGTGCAACATACTCACGCGGACTCATGAACACTGAAGCTTTCTTT. This codes for CSATYSRGLMNTEAFF.

This clone was recorded a few times. V is TRBV6-5 and J is TRBJ1-1; 7 bases match TRBD1. Germline values: CDR1 MNHEY, CDR2 SVGAGI. The V gene end was trimmed by 7 bases and the J gene end by 6 bases; junction bases not matched to a gene: 20. The CDR3 is made up of 17 amino acids. Here the CDR3 reads CASILLRMEQGTAEAFF. Here the CDR3 DNA reads TGTGCCAGCATCTTACTTAGAATGGAGCAGGGGACAGCTGAAGCTTTCTTT.

There are many counts of this clone. V and J are TRBV20-1 and TRBJ1-4; D not certain. CDR1 DFQATT and CDR2 SNEGSKA come from the germline V gene (reference sequence). The CDR3 length is 14 residues. Trimming removed 3 bases at V and 7 bases at J, with 15 bases between. The CDR3 nucleotides are TGCAGTGCTAGTCCAGCCTCTGGCAGTGAAAAACTGTTTTTT. This codes for CSASPASGSEKLFF.

This clone is labeled medium-sized. DNA of the CDR3: TGCAGTGCCCCTCGGGGTGCCGGGGAGCTGTTTTTT. Protein sequence: CSAPRGAGELFF. The chain employs TRBV20-1 and TRBJ2-2, with a tentative D call TRBD2 (5 bases). Trimming took 6 bases from V and 6 from J, leaving 11 bases between them. Germline CDR1 is DFQATT and CDR2 is SNEGSKA (reference sequence). The CDR3 covers 12 residues.

This chain links TRBV20-1 with TRBJ1-1; maybe TRBD1 (5 bases). Germline CDR1 is DFQATT and CDR2 is SNEGSKA (reference sequence). The CDR3 totals 12 residues. V lost 5 bases to trimming and J lost 5 bases, with 12 bases between them. The chain's CDR3 is CSAQTGGTEAFF. For the CDR3, the DNA is TGCAGTGCTCAGACTGGGGGAACTGAAGCTTTCTTT.

This clone came up a few times. An end of the junction differs from the germline gene, which may be a read error. The chain carries TRBV15 and TRBJ1-2, with unresolved D. Germline V gene data show CDR1 as LNHNV and CDR2 as YYDKDF (reference sequence). The CDR3 is 14 amino acids. CDR3 DNA sequence: TGTGCCAGCAGCTTGGGTCGACTCAACTATGGCTACACCTTC. This gives the protein CASSLGRLNYGYTF.

This clone appeared many times. The chain carries TRBV19 and TRBJ2-3; D could derive from TRBD1 or TRBD2 (6 bases each). Germline CDR1 and CDR2: LNHDA and SQIVND (reference sequence). Trimming took off 3 bases at V and 2 bases at J, with 15 bases between the two ends. The CDR3 is 16 amino acids. CDR3 amino acids: CASSIDRGDYTDTQYF. For the CDR3, the DNA is TGTGCCAGTAGTATTGATAGGGGGGATTACACAGATACGCAGTATTTT.

This clone was detected only a few times. The rearrangement uses TRBV2 and TRBJ1-2; maybe TRBD1 (5 bases). The V gene lost 6 bases and the J gene lost 2 bases, with 10 bases spanning the gap. The CDR3 is made up of 13 amino acids. Germline V gene data show CDR1 as SNHLY and CDR2 as FYNNEI. CDR3 sequence (DNA): TGTGCCAGCAGCGGGGGAGGGAACTATGGCTACACCTTC. It encodes CASSGGGNYGYTF.

The CDR3 region is CASIARWEETQYF. CDR3 nucleotides: TGTGCCAGCATTGCTCGCTGGGAAGAGACCCAGTACTTC. The chain combines TRBV6-1 with TRBJ2-5; no firm D call. The germline V gene encodes CDR1 MNHNS and CDR2 SASEGT. The V end lost 7 bases, the J end lost 3 bases, and 12 bases lay between the germline ends. This CDR3 has 13 amino acids.

By share of the sample, this clone is medium-sized. The chain couples TRBV3-1 to TRBJ2-7; D gene unclear. The CDR3 is 12 amino acids. Germline V gene data show CDR1 as LGHDT and CDR2 as YNNKEL (reference sequence). Deletions cut 0 bases from V and 4 bases from J, with 4 bases between. This CDR3 reads CASSQDRYEQYF. Written as DNA, the CDR3 is TGTGCCAGCAGCCAAGATAGGTACGAGCAGTACTTC.

This clone has a handful of counts. The chain couples TRBV6-6 to TRBJ1-4; no definite D call. This CDR3 region has 16 residues. CDR1 and CDR2 (germline): MNHNY, SVGAGI (reference sequence). The V end lost 2 bases, the J end lost 0 bases, and 10 bases lay between the germline ends. CDR3 residues: CASSYGGIPTNEKLFF. In DNA, the CDR3 is TGTGCCAGCAGTTACGGCGGGATCCCAACTAATGAAAAACTGTTTTTT.